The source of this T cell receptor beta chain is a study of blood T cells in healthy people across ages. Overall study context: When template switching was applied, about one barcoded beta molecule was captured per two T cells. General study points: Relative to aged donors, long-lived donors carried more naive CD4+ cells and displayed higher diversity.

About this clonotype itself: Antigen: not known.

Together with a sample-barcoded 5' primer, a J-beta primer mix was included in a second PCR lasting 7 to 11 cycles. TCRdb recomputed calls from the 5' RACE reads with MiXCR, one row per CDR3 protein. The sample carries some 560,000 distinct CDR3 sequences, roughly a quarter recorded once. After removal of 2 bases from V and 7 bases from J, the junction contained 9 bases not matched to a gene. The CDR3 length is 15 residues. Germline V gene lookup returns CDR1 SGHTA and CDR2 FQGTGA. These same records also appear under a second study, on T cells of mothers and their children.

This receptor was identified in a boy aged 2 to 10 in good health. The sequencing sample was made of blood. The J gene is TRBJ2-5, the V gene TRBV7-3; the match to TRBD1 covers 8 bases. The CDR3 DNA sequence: TGTGCCAGCAGCTTATCAGGGGGCCGTAAGGGGACCCAGTACTTC. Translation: CASSLSGGRKGTQYF.